This T cell receptor beta chain was observed in a study of blood T cell repertoires in COVID-19. As for the study in general: Samples of COVID-19 (acute and convalescent) were obtained from the United States, Italy and Spain. The analysed material was cDNA or gDNA that came from T cells, B-cell-depleted T cells, or PBMCs.

Original processing notes: Using reference gene primer amplification, nucleated cell counts were estimated. This table comes from immunoSEQ multiplex PCR, and its TCRdb copy is limited to in-frame clones, with some not included. The DNA was the basis for D and trimming; V, J and clone size are from that table. This table holds over 200,000 clones, around four fifths found once. The V gene's germline CDR1 is MDHEN and CDR2 SYDVKM. This CDR3 is built from 13 residues. V lost 3 bases and J lost 8, with 13 bases in between. This receptor was identified in a woman at least 80 years old with active or convalescent COVID-19. What was sequenced was peripheral blood. V usage is TRBV28 and J usage is TRBJ1-2, with unresolved D. The CDR3 coding sequence is TGTGCCAGCAGTTTGGGTTCGAGGGAAGGCTACACCTTC. Protein: CASSLGSREGYTF.